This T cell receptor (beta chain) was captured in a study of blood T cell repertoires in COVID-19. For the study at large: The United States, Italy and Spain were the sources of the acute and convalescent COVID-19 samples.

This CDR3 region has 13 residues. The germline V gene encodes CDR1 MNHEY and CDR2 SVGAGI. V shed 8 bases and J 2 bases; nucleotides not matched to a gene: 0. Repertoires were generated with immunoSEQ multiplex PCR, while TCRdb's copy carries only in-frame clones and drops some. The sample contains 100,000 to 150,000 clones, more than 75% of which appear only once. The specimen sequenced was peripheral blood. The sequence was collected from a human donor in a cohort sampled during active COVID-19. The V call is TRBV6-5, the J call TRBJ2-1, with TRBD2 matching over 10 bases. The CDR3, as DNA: TGTGCCAGCGGGACTAGCGCCTACAATGAGCAGTTCTTC. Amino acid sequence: CASGTSAYNEQFF.